These T cell receptor beta chains were read from a single sample in a study of cytomegalovirus exposure and HLA in healthy donors. The method was immunoSEQ multiplex PCR; TCRdb's version includes in-frame clones alone and lacks a portion of them. The table lists about 170,000 clones, more than 70% of them singletons. Sequenced: PBMCs. These receptor sequences come from a woman between 50 and 59 years old in good health and CMV-seropositive. Each CDR3 is given with its conserved first and last residue. Fields, in order: CDR3 protein, CDR3 DNA, J gene, D gene, V gene, clone size. D genes are given only for firm matches. Expanded clones are given a class, and other clones once, few, many or no size at all.

CDR3 protein: CASSVGGDEAFF; CDR3 DNA: TGTGCCAGCAGTGTCGGAGGGGATGAAGCTTTCTTT; J gene: TRBJ1-1; D gene: -; V gene: TRBV2; clone size: -
CDR3 protein: CACGRGATGELFF; CDR3 DNA: TGTGCCTGTGGGCGGGGGGCCACCGGGGAGCTGTTTTTT; J gene: TRBJ2-2; D gene: TRBD2; V gene: TRBV30; clone size: -
CDR3 protein: CASSSGSSEQFF; CDR3 DNA: TGTGCCAGCAGCTCCGGTAGTTCTGAGCAGTTCTTC; J gene: TRBJ2-1; D gene: -; V gene: TRBV11-2; clone size: few
CDR3 protein: CASSLGQGNQPQHF; CDR3 DNA: TGTGCCAGCTCCCTAGGACAGGGCAATCAGCCCCAGCATTTT; J gene: TRBJ1-5; D gene: TRBD1; V gene: TRBV18; clone size: once
CDR3 protein: CASSRGSGGLIEQYF; CDR3 DNA: TGCGCCAGCAGCCGGGGAAGCGGGGGCCTAATAGAGCAGTACTTC; J gene: TRBJ2-7; D gene: TRBD2; V gene: TRBV4-3; clone size: -
CDR3 protein: CASSLKGQTQANYGYTF; CDR3 DNA: TGTGCCAGCAGCCTTAAAGGACAAACCCAAGCTAACTATGGCTACACCTTC; J gene: TRBJ1-2; D gene: -; V gene: TRBV7-9; clone size: -
CDR3 protein: CASSRGTSSYNEQFF; CDR3 DNA: TGTGCCAGCAGCCGCGGGACTAGCTCCTACAATGAGCAGTTCTTC; J gene: TRBJ2-1; D gene: TRBD2; V gene: TRBV11-2; clone size: -
CDR3 protein: CASSHVNGDGYTF; CDR3 DNA: TGCGCCAGCAGCCATGTGAACGGGGATGGCTACACCTTC; J gene: TRBJ1-2; D gene: -; V gene: TRBV4-3; clone size: -
CDR3 protein: CASSQGQGASLHF; CDR3 DNA: TGTGCCAGCAGCCAGGGACAGGGGGCATCCCTCCACTTT; J gene: TRBJ1-6; D gene: TRBD1; V gene: TRBV7-3; clone size: -
CDR3 protein: CASSSTATEAFF; CDR3 DNA: TGTGCCAGCAGCTCGACAGCGACAGAAGCTTTCTTT; J gene: TRBJ1-1; D gene: -; V gene: TRBV5-4; clone size: -
CDR3 protein: CASSRAPLAGEETQYF; CDR3 DNA: TGTGCCAGCAGCCGCGCACCTCTAGCGGGGGAAGAGACCCAGTACTTC; J gene: TRBJ2-5; D gene: TRBD2; V gene: TRBV4-2; clone size: -
CDR3 protein: CASSIGGVWDREQYF; CDR3 DNA: TGTGCCAGCTCAATCGGGGGAGTGTGGGATCGAGAGCAGTACTTC; J gene: TRBJ2-7; D gene: -; V gene: TRBV5-4; clone size: -
CDR3 protein: CASSHYSIHEQFF; CDR3 DNA: TGTGCCAGCAGTCACTATAGCATCCATGAGCAGTTCTTC; J gene: TRBJ2-1; D gene: -; V gene: TRBV27; clone size: -